The source of this T cell receptor (beta chain) is a study of cytomegalovirus exposure and HLA in healthy donors. Whole-study context: Earlier, 117 million unique TCR beta sequences were recovered from 170 million or so T cells by an analysis. Study-wide findings and caveats: The authors later linked a missense DCLRE1C variant to TCR beta V- and J-gene trimming.

Though probably carrying unrecorded immune exposures, donors were nominally healthy at sampling. Germline trimming cut 4 bases from V and 3 bases from J; bases unmatched to any gene: 5. The germline V gene has CDR1 SGDLS and CDR2 YYNGEE. The CDR3 has 14 residues. Details on this clone: Its antigen is not identified.

PCR amplification relied on 60 Vbeta primers (plus 13 Jbeta primers). Assay: immunoSEQ multiplex PCR; the TCRdb copy retains only in-frame clones and omits some. The sample holds roughly 56,000 clones; over 75% are singletons and the top ten take roughly 1.5%. Material for sequencing was PBMCs. The chain employs TRBV9 and TRBJ2-7; 9 bases agree with TRBD1. The receptor was derived from a man younger than 35 in good health and CMV-seronegative. As DNA, the CDR3 is TGTGCCAGCAGCCCCCGGACAGGGGACTACGAGCAGTACTTC. This encodes CASSPRTGDYEQYF.